One sample yielded the 19 T cell receptor beta chains listed below, sequenced in a study of T cell changes during pregnancy in multiple sclerosis. Produced via immunoSEQ multiplex PCR; TCRdb's table is partial and in-frame only. Of roughly 83,000 clones listed, 90% to 95% were seen once; the top ten hold 3% to 4%. The sequenced sample was PBMCs, obtained in the first trimester of pregnancy. These TCRs come from a female donor in good health, serving as a control in a pregnancy study. Some clones in this sample may be carry-over from other donors' samples.

The V gene is TRBV5-6, the J gene TRBJ2-1; TRBD2 matches at 7 bases. Germline assignment: CDR1 SGHDT and CDR2 YYEEEE. The CDR3 spans 16 residues. J was trimmed by 2 bases and V by 2 bases; bases with no gene match: 7. The CDR3 sequence: CASSFPRGLAYNEQFF. The CDR3 DNA follows: TGTGCCAGCAGCTTCCCGCGAGGACTAGCCTACAATGAGCAGTTCTTC.

This clone was observed many times. The chain links TRBV25-1 to TRBJ1-4; D perhaps matches TRBD1 (6 bases). V gave up 6 bases and J gave up 8 bases, with 13 bases separating them. The CDR3 length is 13 residues. Looked up from germline, CDR1 is MGHDK and CDR2 is SYGVNS. In DNA form, the CDR3 reads TGTGCCAGCAGGGGGGCAGATAACGAAAAACTGTTTTTT. Residues: CASRGADNEKLFF.

This sequence joins TRBV6-6 and TRBJ2-2, with 12 bases aligning to TRBD1. This CDR3 region has 16 residues. Germline V gene data show CDR1 as MNHNY and CDR2 as SVGAGI (reference sequence). V was pared by 6 bases and J by 3 bases, with 5 bases of the junction left unmatched. CDR3: CASSPGTGGYTGELFF. CDR3 coding DNA: TGTGCCAGCAGCCCCGGGACAGGGGGCTACACCGGGGAGCTGTTTTTT.

This rearrangement joins TRBV2 to TRBJ1-4; D not resolved. The V and J ends lost 4 bases and 8 bases respectively, with 17 bases between them. CDR1 SNHLY and CDR2 FYNNEI come from the germline V gene. The CDR3 is 15 residues long. This chain's CDR3 is CASSGFMSESEKLFF. Written as DNA, the CDR3 is TGTGCCAGCAGTGGATTTATGTCGGAGTCCGAAAAACTGTTTTTT.

This chain uses TRBV2 with TRBJ2-2; 8 bases map to TRBD1. The CDR3 has 16 amino acids. Germline-derived CDR1 and CDR2 are SNHLY and FYNNEI. V was clipped by 2 bases and J by 6 bases; unmatched bases: 8. In DNA form, the CDR3 reads TGTGCCAGCAGTGAATCGACAGGGGTCGTAGCCGGGGAGCTGTTTTTT. It yields the protein CASSESTGVVAGELFF.

The chain recombines TRBV4-1 with TRBJ2-7; 13 bases map to TRBD2. J was trimmed by 0 bases and V by 2 bases; bases with no gene match: 1. Germline CDR1 MGHRA, CDR2 YSYEKL. This CDR3 has 16 amino acids. CDR3 sequence: CASSQRLAGGSYEQYF. The DNA for the CDR3 is TGCGCCAGCAGCCAACGACTAGCGGGGGGCTCCTACGAGCAGTACTTC.

The chain uses TRBV5-6 and TRBJ1-2; D possibly corresponds to TRBD1 (5 bases). Trimming removed 5 bases at V and 2 bases at J, with 10 bases between. The CDR3 extends over 13 amino acids. CDR1 is SGHDT, CDR2 YYEEEE, per germline. CDR3 DNA sequence: TGTGCCAGCAGGATATGGGGCAACTATGGCTACACCTTC. Protein product: CASRIWGNYGYTF.

A note on this clone: At the DNA level, this CDR3 is encoded by other sequences in the same sample as well. The chain combines TRBV12-5 with TRBJ2-2, with D perhaps matching TRBD1 (6 bases). The CDR3 totals 15 residues. The germline CDR1 and CDR2 sequences are LGHNT and FRNRAP. The V and J ends lost 5 bases and 2 bases respectively, with 12 bases between them. CDR3 sequence reads: CASGTGTTNTGELFF. In nucleotides, the CDR3 is TGTGCTAGTGGTACCGGGACAACCAACACCGGGGAGCTGTTTTTT.

V is TRBV7-2 and J is TRBJ1-1; no definite D call. The CDR3 consists of 13 residues. Germline V gene lookup returns CDR1 SGHTA and CDR2 FQGNSA. Trimming took off 5 bases at V and 3 bases at J, with 10 bases between the two ends. CDR3 nucleotide sequence: TGTGCCAGCAGCCTAGAGCTAGACACTGAAGCTTTCTTT. Amino acids: CASSLELDTEAFF.

The CDR3 protein is CATSRDVRTGELFF. CDR3 nucleotide sequence: TGTGCCACCAGCAGAGATGTCAGGACCGGGGAGCTGTTTTTT. The V and J genes are TRBV15 and TRBJ2-2, with D unclear. The CDR3 extends over 14 amino acids. V gave up 0 bases and J gave up 5 bases, with 7 bases separating them. CDR1 is LNHNV, CDR2 YYDKDF, per germline (reference sequence).

The chain links TRBV10-2 to TRBJ1-1; D gene uncertain. V lost 1 base and J lost 10, with 10 bases in between. CDR3 size: 12 residues. Germline CDR1 WSHSY, CDR2 SAAADI. The CDR3 spells CASSELAMPAFF. The CDR3 DNA follows: TGCGCCAGCAGTGAGTTAGCCATGCCAGCTTTCTTT.

This clone was recorded once. This chain links TRBV25-1 with TRBJ2-5, with 8 positions matching TRBD2. The CDR3 sequence is 12 residues long. Germline trimming cut 6 bases from V and 3 bases from J; bases unmatched to any gene: 0. CDR1 MGHDK and CDR2 SYGVNS come from the germline V gene. CDR3 sequence: CASRRGEETQYF. As DNA, the CDR3 is TGTGCCAGCAGGCGGGGGGAAGAGACCCAGTACTTC.

The rearrangement joins TRBV15 to TRBJ1-5, with D unresolved. The CDR3 spans 15 residues. Between the trimmed V and J ends, which lost 1 base and 7 bases, there was a span of 14 bases. Germline V lookup: CDR1 LNHNV, CDR2 YYDKDF (reference sequence). CDR3 region: CATSRGTGIEQPQHF. DNA of the CDR3: TGTGCCACCAGCAGAGGGACCGGGATAGAACAGCCCCAGCATTTT.

This chain connects TRBV6-4 to TRBJ1-2; 11 bases align to TRBD1. The V segment lost 4 bases and the J segment 8 bases; nucleotides outside the gene matches: 12. The CDR3 spans 16 residues. CDR1 is MRHNA and CDR2 is SNTAGT in the germline V gene. The CDR3 nucleotides are TGTGCCAGCAGTGTTACCGGGACAGGGGGATTCAGCGGCTACACCTTC. Translated, it gives CASSVTGTGGFSGYTF.

V usage is TRBV5-1 and J usage is TRBJ2-6, with a possible D match to TRBD2 (5 bases). CDR3 length equals 16 residues. Germline-derived CDR1 and CDR2 are SGHRS and YFSETQ. V lost 0 bases to trimming and J lost 2 bases, with 9 bases between them. The CDR3 nucleotides read TGCGCCAGCAGCTTGGGGCAGGAGGCTGGGGCCAACGTCCTGACTTTC. Amino acids: CASSLGQEAGANVLTF. Complete variable domain (other parts from reference TRBV5-1 and TRBJ2-6): KAGVTQTPRYLIKTRGQQVTLSCSPISGHRSVSWYQQTPGQGLQFLFEYFSETQRNKGNFPGRFSGRQFSNSRSEMNVSTLELGDSALYLCASSLGQEAGANVLTFGAGSRLTVL.

A single count supports this clone. V usage is TRBV27 and J usage is TRBJ1-6; a possible D gene is TRBD1 (5 bases). V was pared by 6 bases and J by 9 bases, with 21 bases between. Germline values: CDR1 MNHEY, CDR2 SMNVEV (reference sequence). The CDR3 is made up of 16 amino acids. The CDR3 spells CASSEPRDLIGSPLHF. DNA for the CDR3: TGTGCCAGCAGCGAACCCAGGGATTTAATCGGTTCACCCCTCCACTTT.

The V call is TRBV7-8, the J call TRBJ1-2; D is perhaps TRBD1 (6 bases). The germline V gene encodes CDR1 SGHVS and CDR2 FQNEAQ. This CDR3 spans 15 amino acids. V gave up 5 bases and J gave up 3 bases, with 16 bases separating them. The CDR3 sequence is CASSPVGGGDYGYTF. The DNA of the CDR3 is TGTGCCAGCAGCCCAGTCGGGGGGGGCGACTATGGCTACACCTTC.

This chain connects TRBV6-5 to TRBJ1-2, with D perhaps TRBD1 (5 bases). The length of the CDR3 is 13 residues. Trimming left V 2 bases short and J 8 bases short, with 12 bases between. Germline V gene sequence: CDR1 MNHEY, CDR2 SVGAGI. The CDR3: CASSYAGPGGYTF. The CDR3 nucleotides read TGTGCCAGCAGTTACGCAGGGCCTGGAGGCTACACCTTC.

The table lists this clone with a count of one. The chain couples TRBV5-1 to TRBJ2-3; TRBD2 is a possible D gene (7 bases). Germline loops: CDR1 SGHRS, CDR2 YFSETQ. This CDR3 spans 16 amino acids. Trimming pared 0 bases from V and 1 base from J, leaving 12 bases between. CDR3 sequence (DNA): TGCGCCAGCAGCTTGGCCCGGGGGGCTGGCACAGATACGCAGTATTTT. It specifies CASSLARGAGTDTQYF. Full variable domain (rest looked up from reference TRBV5-1 and TRBJ2-3): KAGVTQTPRYLIKTRGQQVTLSCSPISGHRSVSWYQQTPGQGLQFLFEYFSETQRNKGNFPGRFSGRQFSNSRSEMNVSTLELGDSALYLCASSLARGAGTDTQYFGPGTRLTVL.